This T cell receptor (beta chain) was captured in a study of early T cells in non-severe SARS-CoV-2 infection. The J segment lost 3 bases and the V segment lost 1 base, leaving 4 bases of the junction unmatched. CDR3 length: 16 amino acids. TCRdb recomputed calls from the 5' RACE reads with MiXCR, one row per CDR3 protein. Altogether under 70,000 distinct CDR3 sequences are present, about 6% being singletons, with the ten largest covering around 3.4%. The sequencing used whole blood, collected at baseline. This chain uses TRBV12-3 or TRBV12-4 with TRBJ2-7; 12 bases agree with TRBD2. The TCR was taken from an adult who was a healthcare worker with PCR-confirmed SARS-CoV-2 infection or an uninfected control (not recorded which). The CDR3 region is CASSLVGTSGFYEQYF. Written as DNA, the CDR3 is TGTGCCAGCAGTTTAGTCGGGACTAGCGGGTTCTACGAGCAGTACTTC.